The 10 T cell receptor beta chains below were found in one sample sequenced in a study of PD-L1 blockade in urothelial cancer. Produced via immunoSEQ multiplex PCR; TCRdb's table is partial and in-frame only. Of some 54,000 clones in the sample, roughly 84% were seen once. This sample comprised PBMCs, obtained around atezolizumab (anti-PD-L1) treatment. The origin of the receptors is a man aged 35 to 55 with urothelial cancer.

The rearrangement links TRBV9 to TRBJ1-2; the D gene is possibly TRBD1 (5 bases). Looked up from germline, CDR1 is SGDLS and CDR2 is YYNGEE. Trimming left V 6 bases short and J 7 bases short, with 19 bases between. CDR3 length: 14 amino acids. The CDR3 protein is CASTGGGARTGYTF. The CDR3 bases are TGTGCCAGCACGGGGGGAGGGGCCCGGACTGGCTACACCTTC.

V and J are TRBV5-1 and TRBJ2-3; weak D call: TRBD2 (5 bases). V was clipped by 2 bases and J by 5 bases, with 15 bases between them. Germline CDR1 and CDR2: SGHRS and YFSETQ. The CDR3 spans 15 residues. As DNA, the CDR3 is TGCGCCAGCAGCTTATCTAGCTCCCCCGGAGATACGCAGTATTTT. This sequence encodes CASSLSSSPGDTQYF.

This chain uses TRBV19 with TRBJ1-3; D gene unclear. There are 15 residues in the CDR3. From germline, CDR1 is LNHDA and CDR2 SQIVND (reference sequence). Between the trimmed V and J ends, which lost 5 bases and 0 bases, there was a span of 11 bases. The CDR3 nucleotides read TGTGCCAGTAGTTCGAGCACCTCCTCTGGAAACACCATATATTTT. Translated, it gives CASSSSTSSGNTIYF.

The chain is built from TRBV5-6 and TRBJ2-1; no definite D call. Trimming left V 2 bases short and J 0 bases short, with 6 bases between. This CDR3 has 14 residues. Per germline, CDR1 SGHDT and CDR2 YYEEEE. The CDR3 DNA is TGTGCCAGCAGCTTCCCGAGCTCCTACAATGAGCAGTTCTTC. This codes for CASSFPSSYNEQFF.

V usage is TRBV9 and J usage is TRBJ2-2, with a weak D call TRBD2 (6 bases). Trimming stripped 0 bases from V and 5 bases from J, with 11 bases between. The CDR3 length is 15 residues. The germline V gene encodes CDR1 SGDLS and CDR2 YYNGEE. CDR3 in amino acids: CASSVGGLRTGELFF. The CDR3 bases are TGTGCCAGCAGCGTAGGGGGACTTCGGACCGGGGAGCTGTTTTTT.

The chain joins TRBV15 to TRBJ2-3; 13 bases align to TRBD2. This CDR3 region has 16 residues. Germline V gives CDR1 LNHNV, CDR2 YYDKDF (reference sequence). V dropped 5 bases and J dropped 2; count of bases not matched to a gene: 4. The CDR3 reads CATSPGLAGATDTQYF. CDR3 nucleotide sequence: TGTGCCACCAGCCCCGGACTAGCGGGAGCCACAGATACGCAGTATTTT.

CDR3 sequence: CASLASGARGETQYF. DNA for the CDR3: TGTGCCAGCCTGGCTAGCGGGGCCAGGGGAGAGACCCAGTACTTC. The chain is built from TRBV6-6 and TRBJ2-5; 9 bases fit TRBD2. V trimming: 8 bases; J trimming: 4 bases; junction bases outside the gene matches: 11. CDR3 length: 15 amino acids. Germline V lookup: CDR1 MNHNY, CDR2 SVGAGI (reference sequence).

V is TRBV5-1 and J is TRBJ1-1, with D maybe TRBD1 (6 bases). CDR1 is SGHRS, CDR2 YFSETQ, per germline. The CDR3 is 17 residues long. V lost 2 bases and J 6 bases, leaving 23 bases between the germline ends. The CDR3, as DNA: TGCGCCAGCAGCTTTGGGGGCATGGGCGGACAGACGGCTGAAGCTTTCTTT. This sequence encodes CASSFGGMGGQTAEAFF.

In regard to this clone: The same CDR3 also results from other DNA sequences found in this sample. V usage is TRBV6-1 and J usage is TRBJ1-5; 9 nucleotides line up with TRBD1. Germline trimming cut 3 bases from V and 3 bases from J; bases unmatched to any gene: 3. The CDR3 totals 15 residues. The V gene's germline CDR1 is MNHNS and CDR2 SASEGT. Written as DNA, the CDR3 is TGTGCCAGCAGTGATGGACAGGGGCTCAATCAGCCCCAGCATTTT. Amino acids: CASSDGQGLNQPQHF.

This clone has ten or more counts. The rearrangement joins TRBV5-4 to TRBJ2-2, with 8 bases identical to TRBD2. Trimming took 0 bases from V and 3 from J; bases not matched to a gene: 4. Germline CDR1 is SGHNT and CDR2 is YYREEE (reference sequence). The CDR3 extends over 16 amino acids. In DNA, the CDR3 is TGTGCCAGCAGCTTGGCCACACTAGCGGACACCGGGGAGCTGTTTTTT. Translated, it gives CASSLATLADTGELFF.